A selection of T cell receptor beta chains follows, all from one sample in a study of cytomegalovirus exposure and HLA in healthy donors. The data were produced by immunoSEQ multiplex PCR, yet TCRdb's version contains in-frame clones alone and is incomplete. This table holds about 280,000 clones, about 90% found once. Material for sequencing was PBMCs. The receptors shown here come from a woman in her late teens or twenties in good health and CMV-seronegative. Each CDR3 is given with its conserved first and last residue. Fields, in order: D gene, clone size, V gene, J gene, CDR3 protein, CDR3 DNA. A D gene is named only where the DNA matches it firmly. Only some rows state a clone size, as once, few, many or a class for expanded clones.

TRBD2	.	TRBV6-7	TRBJ2-3	CASSLNGLAGDDTQYF	TGTGCCAGCAGCCTAAACGGACTAGCCGGCGACGATACGCAGTATTTT
TRBD2	few	TRBV9	TRBJ2-1	CASSAAFGLAAYNEQFF	TGTGCCAGCAGCGCTGCCTTTGGACTAGCGGCCTACAATGAGCAGTTCTTC
.	.	TRBV29-1	TRBJ1-1	CSGHSVNTEAFF	TGCAGCGGACATTCTGTGAACACTGAAGCTTTCTTT
TRBD1	.	TRBV28	TRBJ1-2	CASSPRFRGLRVYGYTF	TGTGCCAGCAGTCCTCGCTTTAGGGGGCTTCGTGTCTATGGCTACACCTTC
.	.	TRBV13	TRBJ1-1	CASSSQDFTEAFF	TGTGCCAGCAGCTCCCAGGACTTCACTGAAGCTTTCTTT
TRBD1	.	TRBV27	TRBJ1-1	CASNRGLGNTEAFF	TGTGCCAGCAACAGGGGCTTGGGGAACACTGAAGCTTTCTTT
TRBD2	.	TRBV29-1	TRBJ2-7	CSVVLAGGSYEQYF	TGCAGCGTTGTGCTGGCGGGGGGCTCCTACGAGCAGTACTTC
TRBD2	once	TRBV9	TRBJ2-3	CASSVEARLAGVTDTQYF	TGTGCCAGCAGCGTAGAGGCCCGACTAGCGGGGGTCACAGATACGCAGTATTTT
TRBD1	.	TRBV19	TRBJ2-2	CASWDRLNTGELFF	TGTGCCAGTTGGGACAGACTGAACACCGGGGAGCTGTTTTTT
TRBD1	.	TRBV4-1	TRBJ2-7	CASSQESIPGQGVYEQYF	TGCGCCAGCAGCCAAGAGTCGATTCCGGGACAGGGGGTCTACGAGCAGTACTTC
.	once	TRBV5-1	TRBJ1-3	CASSLDPGDSGNTIYF	TGCGCCAGCAGCTTGGATCCGGGGGACTCTGGAAACACCATATATTTT
.	once	TRBV27	TRBJ2-3	CASSSGLVDTQYF	TGTGCCAGCAGTTCAGGGTTGGTAGATACGCAGTATTTT
.	.	TRBV27	TRBJ2-1	CASSPKGGPYNEQFF	TGTGCCAGCAGTCCAAAGGGGGGGCCCTACAATGAGCAGTTCTTC
TRBD1	.	TRBV18	TRBJ1-5	CASSPLGQGNQPQHF	TGTGCCAGCTCACCATTGGGACAGGGCAATCAGCCCCAGCATTTT
TRBD1	.	TRBV27	TRBJ1-2	CASSLDRGNGYAF	TGTGCCAGCAGCCTCGACAGGGGAAATGGCTACGCCTTC
.	.	TRBV19	TRBJ2-2	CASKVQGYNTGELFF	TGTGCCAGTAAGGTGCAGGGGTATAACACCGGGGAGCTGTTTTTT
TRBD1	.	TRBV7-6	TRBJ2-1	CASSLTPDRGRNEQFF	TGTGCCAGCAGCTTAACACCGGACAGGGGTCGGAATGAGCAGTTCTTC
TRBD1	once	TRBV29-1	TRBJ2-7	CSVELPTGGDYEQYF	TGCAGCGTTGAGCTTCCGACAGGGGGCGACTACGAGCAGTACTTC
.	.	TRBV15	TRBJ1-1	CATSRDRAGVNTEAFF	TGTGCCACCAGCAGAGATCGGGCGGGGGTGAACACTGAAGCTTTCTTT
.	.	TRBV27	TRBJ2-3	CASRDRLALRTDTQYF	TGTGCCAGCAGGGACAGACTGGCTTTACGCACAGATACGCAGTATTTT